The text below deals with one TCR beta chain. Its antigen is as yet unknown. These data are taken from a study of cytomegalovirus exposure and HLA in healthy donors. PCR primers comprised 60 Vbeta and 13 Jbeta primers. Repertoires were generated with immunoSEQ multiplex PCR, while TCRdb's copy carries only in-frame clones and drops some. The table lists over 120,000 clones, 75% to 85% of them singletons. Though nominally healthy at sampling, donors likely had unrecorded immune exposures. Findings and caveats of the study: Associated with HLA alleles at 0.05 false discovery rate in a later analysis were 17,000 or so TCR beta sequences. Most TCR sequences were seen very rarely across donors, but some public TCRs occurred in many.

Germline V CDR1 and CDR2: SGHTA, FQGNSA. CDR3 length: 14 amino acids. V was pared by 3 bases and J by 0 bases, with 6 bases between. This clonotype was sampled from a man aged 50 to 60 in good health and CMV-seronegative. The V gene is TRBV7-2, the J gene TRBJ1-5; D is unclear. The specimen was PBMCs. This chain's CDR3 is CASSLGYSNQPQHF. Written as DNA, the CDR3 is TGTGCCAGCAGCTTGGGCTATAGCAATCAGCCCCAGCATTTT.